These 10 T cell receptor beta chains originate from one sample sequenced in a study. TCRdb analysed the RT-PCR reads with MiXCR anew, one entry per CDR3 protein. This table holds 550,000 to 750,000 distinct CDR3 sequences, approximately 15% found once. The sequenced sample consisted of memory CD4+ T cells from blood. The receptors were gathered from a female donor in good health, serving as a healthy control.

This clonotype has just a few counts. This rearrangement joins TRBV7-2 to TRBJ2-3, with unresolved D. Germline V CDR1 and CDR2: SGHTA, FQGNSA. The CDR3 consists of 14 residues. The V end lost 10 bases, the J end lost 0 bases, and 14 bases lay between the germline ends. Here the CDR3 DNA reads TGTGCCATAGCCCTTGGGCGTAGCACAGATACGCAGTATTTT. Amino acids: CAIALGRSTDTQYF. Based on the CDR3 plus reference TRBV7-2 and TRBJ2-3, the full variable domain is GAGVSQSPSNKVTEKGKDVELRCDPISGHTALYWYRQSLGQGLEFLIYFQGNSAPDKSGLPSDRFSAERTGGSVSTLTIQRTQQEDSAVYLCAIALGRSTDTQYFGPGTRLTVL.

V and J are TRBV20-1 and TRBJ2-3; TRBD1 matches at 7 bases. The CDR3 extends over 14 amino acids. Germline V lookup: CDR1 DFQATT, CDR2 SNEGSKA (reference sequence). The DNA of the CDR3 is TGCAGGGTACAGGGGAACCCTAGCACAGATACGCAGTATTTT. It specifies CRVQGNPSTDTQYF.

The genes are TRBV6-2 or TRBV6-3 and TRBJ2-5; no firm D call. Trimming took 6 bases from V and 1 from J, leaving 6 bases between them. Germline V gene lookup returns CDR1 MNHEY and CDR2 SVGEGT. The CDR3 has 12 residues. The DNA of the CDR3 is TGTGCCAGCAGGCTTCCCCAAGAGACCCAGTACTTC. Its translation is CASRLPQETQYF.

This clonotype was recorded at least ten times. The V gene is TRBV20-1, the J gene TRBJ2-5, with 7 bases lining up with TRBD1. Trimming at V came to 0 bases and at J to 1 base, leaving 5 bases not matched to a gene. The CDR3 length is 15 residues. Looked up from germline, CDR1 is DFQATT and CDR2 is SNEGSKA (reference sequence). CDR3 protein: CSARDAGDSQETQYF. The CDR3 region has the DNA TGCAGTGCTAGAGATGCTGGGGACAGCCAAGAGACCCAGTACTTC.

CDR3 in DNA: TGTGCCAGCAGCTCACGGACAGCAACCTATGGCTACACCTTC. Amino acids: CASSSRTATYGYTF. The rearrangement joins TRBV28 to TRBJ1-2; perhaps TRBD1 as D (6 bases). The length of the CDR3 is 14 residues. Germline V gene lookup returns CDR1 MDHEN and CDR2 SYDVKM. The V end lost 6 bases, the J end lost 4 bases, and 15 bases lay between the germline ends.

This chain links TRBV20-1 with TRBJ2-2; TRBD2 matches at 13 bases. Germline trimming cut 6 bases from V and 4 bases from J; bases unmatched to any gene: 8. The V gene's germline CDR1 is DFQATT and CDR2 SNEGSKA (reference sequence). The CDR3 totals 16 residues. In DNA, the CDR3 is TGCAGTGCCCGGACTAGCGGGAGCGCGGGCACCGGGGAGCTGTTTTTT. Encoded protein: CSARTSGSAGTGELFF.

This clonotype was observed many times. The chain is built from TRBV12-3 or TRBV12-4 and TRBJ2-1, with D tentatively TRBD1 or TRBD2 (6 bases each). The CDR3 sequence is 12 residues long. Trimming took 3 bases from V and 15 from J, leaving 15 bases between them. The CDR3 is CASSFGGRLGFF. CDR3 bases: TGTGCCAGCAGTTTTGGGGGGCGGCTTGGGTTCTTC.

This chain connects TRBV5-5 to TRBJ2-1, with D tentatively TRBD2 (5 bases). Trimming cost V 1 base and J 3 bases, with 20 bases left between them. CDR1 SGHKS and CDR2 YYEKEE come from the germline V gene (reference sequence). The CDR3 runs 18 residues. The CDR3 here is CASSLTRGLAEIYNEQFF. In DNA form, the CDR3 reads TGTGCCAGCAGCTTGACGCGAGGACTGGCAGAAATCTACAATGAGCAGTTCTTC.

The V call is TRBV7-2, the J call TRBJ1-5, with D perhaps TRBD1 (6 bases). The germline gives CDR1 SGHTA, CDR2 FQGNSA. The CDR3 loop spans 15 amino acids. V was shortened by 5 bases and J by 0 bases, with 11 bases between the two germline ends. Here the CDR3 DNA reads TGTGCCAGCAGCCAAGGGGGGATTAGCAATCAGCCCCAGCATTTT. Translated: CASSQGGISNQPQHF.

Note on this clonotype: A much larger clone lies one base from this, so it may be a read error. This sequence joins TRBV20-1 and TRBJ2-1, with TRBD2 matching 9 bases. The CDR3 spans 17 residues. Losses at the gene ends were 4 bases for V and 8 bases for J; bases not matched to a gene: 18. Germline V CDR1 and CDR2: DFQATT, SNEGSKA (reference sequence). CDR3 bases: TGCAGTGCTACAAACCACCTTTGGCGGGGGGGCCTGGATGAGCAGTTCTTC. As protein: CSATNHLWRGGLDEQFF.